This passage covers 28 T cell receptor beta chains from one sample sequenced in a study of cytomegalovirus exposure and HLA in healthy donors (dated 2017 in TCRdb). Receptor amplification or capture employed the immunoSEQ multiplex PCR assay. For the multiplex PCR, a mixture combining 60 forward primers for TCR Vbeta segments and 13 reverse primers for TCR Jbeta segments was used. Sourced from immuneACCESS, this table was stored by TCRdb with only in-frame sequences that have V and J called. A share of the clones is absent; for the studies checked, an unresolved V gene accounts for under half, and the remainder has no known explanation. In all, the sample holds around 140,000 clones, and approximately 85% of those were seen once. About 7.5% of the sample rests with the top ten. The specimen sequenced was PBMCs. These receptors originate from a woman aged 50 to 60 in good health and CMV-seropositive.

This clone was recorded once. This chain links TRBV5-6 with TRBJ1-1; 12 bases agree with TRBD1. Germline CDR1 reads SGHDT; CDR2 reads YYEEEE. CDR3 length equals 16 residues. V was pared by 2 bases and J by 4 bases, with 6 bases of the junction left unmatched. For the CDR3, the DNA is TGTGCCAGCAGCTTAGGGGGGGGACAGGGGGCCACTGAAGCTTTCTTT. Protein: CASSLGGGQGATEAFF.

The chain joins TRBV14 to TRBJ1-5, with 9 bases identical to TRBD1. Germline V gene data show CDR1 as SGHDN and CDR2 as FVKESK. The J segment lost 6 bases and the V segment lost 0 bases, leaving 9 bases of the junction unmatched. This CDR3 region has 17 residues. In nucleotides, the CDR3 is TGTGCCAGCAGCCAAGATAGCCGGGACAGGGACTCTCAGCCCCAGCATTTT. It is translated as CASSQDSRDRDSQPQHF.

The chain recombines TRBV9 with TRBJ2-3; no clear D. Germline CDR1 is SGDLS and CDR2 is YYNGEE. V gave up 0 bases and J gave up 5 bases, with 4 bases separating them. The CDR3 is 12 amino acids. CDR3 protein: CASSVDLDTQYF. In nucleotides, the CDR3 is TGTGCCAGCAGCGTAGATCTAGATACGCAGTATTTT.

The genes are TRBV28 and TRBJ1-5, with D possibly being TRBD1 (5 bases). Trimming stripped 4 bases from V and 7 bases from J, with 8 bases between. The CDR3 runs to 12 residues. CDR1 is MDHEN, CDR2 SYDVKM, per germline. As DNA, the CDR3 is TGTGCCAGCAGTTCCCGGGGGCAGCCCCAGCATTTT. Its protein is CASSSRGQPQHF.

V and J are TRBV19 and TRBJ2-1; D ambiguous. The V gene's germline CDR1 is LNHDA and CDR2 SQIVND (reference sequence). This CDR3 region has 14 residues. The V and J ends lost 4 bases and 1 base respectively, with 8 bases between them. As DNA, the CDR3 is TGTGCCAGTAGTAACGGCAGGTCCTACAATGAGCAGTTCTTC. Its translation is CASSNGRSYNEQFF.

The V gene is TRBV10-3, the J gene TRBJ2-5; D possibly corresponds to TRBD1 (6 bases). Per germline, CDR1 ENHRY and CDR2 SYGVKD. The CDR3 spans 15 residues. V gave up 3 bases and J gave up 3 bases, with 14 bases separating them. Here the CDR3 DNA reads TGTGCCATCAGTGACGGTGCAGGGGCCGAAGAGACCCAGTACTTC. This translates into CAISDGAGAEETQYF.

This clone turned up a few times. V is TRBV28 and J is TRBJ1-1, with D maybe TRBD1 (5 bases). The CDR3 loop spans 16 amino acids. V gave up 2 bases and J gave up 10 bases, with 23 bases separating them. CDR1 is MDHEN and CDR2 is SYDVKM in the germline V gene. CDR3 protein: CASSLKPSAGRNGAFF. In DNA form, the CDR3 reads TGTGCCAGCAGTTTAAAGCCTTCCGCGGGACGCAACGGAGCTTTCTTT.

The chain's CDR3 is CASSQEGGDYGYTF. As DNA, the CDR3 is TGCGCCAGCAGCCAAGAGGGAGGGGACTATGGCTACACCTTC. The rearrangement joins TRBV4-1 to TRBJ1-2, with D perhaps TRBD1 (5 bases). Trimming stripped 0 bases from V and 3 bases from J, with 8 bases between. Germline CDR1 MGHRA, CDR2 YSYEKL. This CDR3 spans 14 amino acids.

Worth noting for this clone: In the same sample, other DNA sequences code for this CDR3. This sequence joins TRBV7-2 and TRBJ2-1; 7 nucleotides match TRBD1. This CDR3 is built from 14 residues. V lost 5 bases and J lost 10; bases outside the gene matches: 11. Germline V gives CDR1 SGHTA, CDR2 FQGNSA. The DNA of the CDR3 is TGTGCCAGCAGCCGTGCCGGGACAGCAATAGAGCAGTTCTTC. Its translation: CASSRAGTAIEQFF.

The chain recombines TRBV28 with TRBJ2-5; unclear D gene. The DNA end is a closer match to TRBJ2-7, so the J assignment may be wrong. The CDR3 has 11 amino acids. From germline, CDR1 is MDHEN and CDR2 SYDVKM. In nucleotides, the CDR3 is TGTGCCAGCAGTTTATTTTACGAGCAGTACTTC. Protein sequence: CASSLFYEQYF.

This chain connects TRBV29-1 to TRBJ2-1; D unclear. CDR3 size: 16 residues. Germline CDR1 reads SQVTM; CDR2 reads ANQGSEA. The V end lost 3 bases, the J end lost 0 bases, and 15 bases lay between the germline ends. CDR3 protein: CSVEVGTSSSYNEQFF. The CDR3 coding sequence is TGCAGCGTTGAGGTTGGAACCTCTAGCTCCTACAATGAGCAGTTCTTC.

The V gene is TRBV28, the J gene TRBJ2-3; TRBD2 aligns across 14 bases. The ends lost 8 bases at V and 2 bases at J; junction bases unmatched: 9. CDR1 is MDHEN and CDR2 is SYDVKM in the germline V gene. The CDR3 length is 17 residues. The CDR3 sequence: CASSIAGLAGVTDTQYF. The CDR3 region has the DNA TGTGCCAGCTCCATTGCGGGACTAGCGGGGGTCACAGATACGCAGTATTTT.

The J gene is TRBJ1-6, the V gene TRBV5-1; D is undetermined. V dropped 0 bases and J dropped 9 bases, with 22 bases sitting between them. Germline values: CDR1 SGHRS, CDR2 YFSETQ. This CDR3 contains 18 residues. CDR3 protein: CASSLGPRAGSASSPLHF. DNA for the CDR3: TGCGCCAGCAGCTTGGGACCTCGTGCGGGTTCCGCGAGTTCACCCCTCCACTTT. Drawing the rest from reference TRBV5-1 and TRBJ1-6, the complete variable domain is KAGVTQTPRYLIKTRGQQVTLSCSPISGHRSVSWYQQTPGQGLQFLFEYFSETQRNKGNFPGRFSGRQFSNSRSEMNVSTLELGDSALYLCASSLGPRAGSASSPLHFGNGTRLTVT.

V gene TRBV7-9 combines with J gene TRBJ1-3, with D possibly being TRBD1 (5 bases). This CDR3 is built from 17 residues. Germline V gene sequence: CDR1 SEHNR, CDR2 FQNEAQ (reference sequence). Trimming removed 2 bases at V and 4 bases at J, with 18 bases between. The CDR3 DNA reads as TGTGCCAGCAGCTTAAGTCGGGGGGAAGGAGCCGGAAACACCATATATTTT. It codes for CASSLSRGEGAGNTIYF.

This clone was counted once. V usage is TRBV12-5 and J usage is TRBJ2-7, with 9 bases aligning to TRBD2. Germline assignment: CDR1 LGHNT and CDR2 FRNRAP. This CDR3 has 16 residues. V lost 2 bases and J lost 4; bases outside the gene matches: 9. The CDR3 here is CASGLSSGGTNYEQYF. CDR3 nucleotides: TGTGCTAGTGGTTTGAGTAGCGGGGGAACCAATTACGAGCAGTACTTC.

The chain has TRBV28 and TRBJ2-5; D may be TRBD1 (6 bases). The DNA matches TRBJ2-7 better at its end, which makes the J call doubtful. The CDR3 spans 13 residues. CDR1 is MDHEN and CDR2 is SYDVKM in the germline V gene. The CDR3 DNA reads as TGTGCCAGCAGACCGCAGGGGCTCAACGAGCAGTACTTC. It yields the protein CASRPQGLNEQYF.

The chain combines TRBV5-6 with TRBJ2-5, with no clear D. CDR1 is SGHDT, CDR2 YYEEEE, per germline. V was cut by 0 bases and J by 2 bases, with 8 bases left in between. This CDR3 has 14 residues. The CDR3 DNA follows: TGTGCCAGCAGCTTGGTCCTACAGCAAGAGACCCAGTACTTC. Encoded protein: CASSLVLQQETQYF.

The V gene is TRBV5-1, the J gene TRBJ2-5; 8 bases agree with TRBD1. The end of the DNA is better explained by TRBJ2-7, so the J call may be wrong. Germline V gene data show CDR1 as SGHRS and CDR2 as YFSETQ. The CDR3 length is 14 residues. CDR3 bases: TGCGCCAGCAAGGTCCAGGGGGCAAACTACGAGCAGTACTTC. Translation: CASKVQGANYEQYF.

V is TRBV2 and J is TRBJ2-2, with D possibly TRBD1 on 6 matching bases. The CDR3 loop spans 14 amino acids. Between the trimmed V and J ends, which lost 5 bases and 2 bases, there was a span of 9 bases. The germline V gene has CDR1 SNHLY and CDR2 FYNNEI. CDR3 bases: TGTGCCAGCAGTAAACAGGGTAACACCGGGGAGCTGTTTTTT. Encoded protein: CASSKQGNTGELFF.

The chain joins TRBV5-4 to TRBJ2-1; D ambiguous. Trimming pared 1 base from V and 15 bases from J, leaving 11 bases between. The V gene's germline CDR1 is SGHNT and CDR2 YYREEE (reference sequence). This CDR3 is built from 11 residues. In DNA form, the CDR3 reads TGTGCCAGCAGCTTGAGGAACAGATGGTTCTTC. Amino acid sequence: CASSLRNRWFF.

CDR3: CASTHPGDRPPHSNQPQHF. Here the CDR3 DNA reads TGTGCCAGCACCCACCCCGGGGACAGACCTCCGCATAGCAATCAGCCCCAGCATTTT. The rearrangement uses TRBV6-7 and TRBJ1-5; 7 nucleotides align to TRBD1. TRBV6-7 is known as an ORF, though its function is uncertain. CDR3 length: 19 amino acids. V shed 7 bases, J shed 0 bases, and the junction held 18 bases outside the gene matches.

The gene calls are TRBV12-5 and TRBJ1-1; tentatively, D is TRBD1 (6 bases). Trimming shortened V by 7 bases and J by 6 bases, and 12 bases separated the two germline ends. The CDR3 consists of 12 residues. Looked up from germline, CDR1 is LGHNT and CDR2 is FRNRAP. CDR3 loop: CASARTDSEAFF. CDR3 DNA sequence: TGTGCTAGTGCCAGGACAGATTCTGAAGCTTTCTTT.

This chain joins TRBV29-1 and TRBJ2-3; perhaps TRBD1 as D (6 bases). Trimming removed 4 bases from V and 2 bases from J, with 13 bases in between. This CDR3 comprises 14 residues. Germline CDR1 and CDR2: SQVTM and ANQGSEA. The CDR3 coding sequence is TGCAGCGTTGCTACAGGGATCCTCACAGATACGCAGTATTTT. Translating it yields CSVATGILTDTQYF.

V and J are TRBV5-6 and TRBJ1-1; 9 bases line up with TRBD1. With 4 bases clipped from V and 2 bases from J, the junction kept 18 bases outside the gene matches. The CDR3 has 19 residues. CDR1 SGHDT and CDR2 YYEEEE come from the germline V gene. The CDR3 DNA reads as TGTGCCAGCAGCCCGAGCCCGGTTTGGGACAGGGAGGTAAACACTGAAGCTTTCTTT. Its translation is CASSPSPVWDREVNTEAFF.

This clone was counted between two and nine times. This chain joins TRBV6-5 and TRBJ2-1; 9 positions match TRBD1. V gave up 6 bases and J gave up 2 bases; unmatched junction bases: 5. CDR3 length: 15 residues. Germline CDR1 and CDR2: MNHEY and SVGAGI. CDR3 sequence: CASRETGGTYNEQFF. For the CDR3, the DNA is TGTGCCAGCAGGGAGACAGGGGGGACCTACAATGAGCAGTTCTTC.

This chain uses TRBV6-1 with TRBJ1-2; weak D call: TRBD1 (5 bases). The CDR3 consists of 14 residues. Germline V gene lookup returns CDR1 MNHNS and CDR2 SASEGT. V was shortened by 7 bases and J by 0 bases, with 12 bases between the two germline ends. The chain's CDR3 is CASNDRRTNYGYTF. CDR3 in DNA: TGTGCCAGCAACGACAGACGTACTAACTATGGCTACACCTTC.

This clone has only one observation. This chain joins TRBV5-8 and TRBJ1-5, with TRBD1 matching over 12 bases. This CDR3 is 16 amino acids long. Germline V gives CDR1 SGHTS, CDR2 YDEGEE. V lost 0 bases, J lost 8 bases, and 6 bases stayed unmatched. For the CDR3, the DNA is TGTGCCAGCAGCTTGGGGGGACAGGGGGCAAGGGAGCCCCAGCATTTT. It codes for CASSLGGQGAREPQHF.

The V gene is TRBV2, the J gene TRBJ2-5; tentatively, D is TRBD1 (7 bases). The V and J ends lost 2 bases and 4 bases respectively, with 8 bases between them. This CDR3 has 13 amino acids. Germline V gene lookup returns CDR1 SNHLY and CDR2 FYNNEI. The CDR3 is CASSEQGGETQYF. The CDR3 DNA reads TGTGCCAGCAGTGAACAGGGGGGAGAGACCCAGTACTTC. The whole variable domain, filled in from reference TRBV2 and TRBJ2-5, reads EPEVTQTPSHQVTQMGQEVILRCVPISNHLYFYWYRQILGQKVEFLVSFYNNEISEKSEIFDDQFSVERPDGSNFTLKIRSTKLEDSAMYFCASSEQGGETQYFGPGTRLLVL.